This T cell receptor beta chain was recovered during a study of breast tumors, draining lymph nodes, adjacent tissues. General study findings and limits: Tumor repertoires ranked between lymph nodes and nontumor tissue in diversity, with V and J gene preferences. Tumor and nontumor repertoires were significantly more similar in luminal-like than in basal-like breast cancer.

This clonotype was seen only a few times. As yet, its antigen is unknown. CDR1 is LNHDA, CDR2 SQIVND, per germline (reference sequence). V was clipped by 9 bases and J by 5 bases, with 10 bases between them. The CDR3 consists of 11 residues. TCRdb re-called the multiplex PCR reads through MiXCR, storing one row per CDR3 protein. The sample shows some 52,000 distinct CDR3 sequences, 35% to 50% of them seen only once. The chain uses TRBV19 and TRBJ1-1; TRBD1 might be the D (5 bases). Sequencing was carried out using breast tumor tissue. The receptor's source is a female donor with breast cancer. Some clones in this sample may be carry-over from other donors' samples. CDR3 protein: CASSRETEAFF. In nucleotides, the CDR3 is TGTGCCAGCAGCAGGGAAACTGAAGCTTTCTTT.